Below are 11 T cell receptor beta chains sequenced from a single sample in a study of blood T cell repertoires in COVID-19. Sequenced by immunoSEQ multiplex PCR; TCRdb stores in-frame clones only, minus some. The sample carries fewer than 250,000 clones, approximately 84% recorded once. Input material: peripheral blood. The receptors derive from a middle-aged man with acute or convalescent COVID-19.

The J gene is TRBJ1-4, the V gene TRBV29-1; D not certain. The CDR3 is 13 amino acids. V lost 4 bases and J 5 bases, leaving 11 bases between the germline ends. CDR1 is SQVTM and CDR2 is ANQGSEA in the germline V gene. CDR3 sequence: CSVGAGWNEKLFF. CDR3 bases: TGCAGCGTTGGGGCAGGTTGGAATGAAAAACTGTTTTTT.

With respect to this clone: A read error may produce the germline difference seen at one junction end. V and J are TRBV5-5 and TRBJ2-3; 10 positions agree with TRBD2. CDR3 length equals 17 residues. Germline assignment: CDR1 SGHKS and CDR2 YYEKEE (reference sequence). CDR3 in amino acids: CASSLTLSGNLYSGGLF. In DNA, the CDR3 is TGTGCCAGCAGCCTAACTTTGTCGGGGAACCTTTATAGCGGGGGGTTATTT.

DNA for the CDR3: TGCAGTGCCGAACGAGTCCTTGGCTACACCTTC. It specifies CSAERVLGYTF. The chain carries TRBV20-1 and TRBJ1-2; the D is unclear. Trimming left V 6 bases short and J 7 bases short, with 12 bases between. The germline CDR1 and CDR2 sequences are DFQATT and SNEGSKA (reference sequence). This CDR3 spans 11 amino acids.

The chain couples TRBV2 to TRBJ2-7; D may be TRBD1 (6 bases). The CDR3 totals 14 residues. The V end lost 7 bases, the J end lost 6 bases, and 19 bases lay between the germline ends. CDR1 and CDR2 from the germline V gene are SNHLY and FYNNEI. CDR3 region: CASMNDRRSGEQYF. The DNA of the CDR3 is TGTGCCAGCATGAACGACAGGAGGTCGGGCGAGCAGTACTTC.

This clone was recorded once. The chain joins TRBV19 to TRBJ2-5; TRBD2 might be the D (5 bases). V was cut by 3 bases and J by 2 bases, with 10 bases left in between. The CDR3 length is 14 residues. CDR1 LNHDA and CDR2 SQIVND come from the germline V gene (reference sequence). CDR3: CASSIGGGQETQYF. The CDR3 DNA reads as TGTGCCAGTAGTATCGGCGGCGGGCAAGAGACCCAGTACTTC.

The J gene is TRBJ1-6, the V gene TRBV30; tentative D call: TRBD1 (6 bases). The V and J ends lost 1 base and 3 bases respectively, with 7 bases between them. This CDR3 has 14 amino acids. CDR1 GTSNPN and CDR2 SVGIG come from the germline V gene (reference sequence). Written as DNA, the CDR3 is TGTGCCTGGAGTGAACAGGGCTATAATTCACCCCTCCACTTT. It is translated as CAWSEQGYNSPLHF.

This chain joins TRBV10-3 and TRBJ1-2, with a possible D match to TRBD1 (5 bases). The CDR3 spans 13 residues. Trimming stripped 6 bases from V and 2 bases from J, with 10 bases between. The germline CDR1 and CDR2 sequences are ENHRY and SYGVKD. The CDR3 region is CAIREGQNYGYTF. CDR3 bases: TGTGCCATCAGGGAGGGGCAGAACTATGGCTACACCTTC.

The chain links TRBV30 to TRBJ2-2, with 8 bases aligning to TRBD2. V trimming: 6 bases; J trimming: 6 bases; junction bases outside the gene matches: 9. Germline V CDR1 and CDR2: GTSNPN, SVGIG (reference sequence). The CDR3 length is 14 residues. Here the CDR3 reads CACRGGAVAGELFF. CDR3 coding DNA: TGTGCCTGCCGGGGGGGGGCGGTGGCCGGGGAGCTGTTTTTT. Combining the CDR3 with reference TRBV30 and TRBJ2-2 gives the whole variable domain SQTIHQWPATLVQPVGSPLSLECTVEGTSNPNLYWYRQAAGRGLQLLFYSVGIGQISSEVPQNLSASRPQDRQFILSSKKLLLSDSGFYLCACRGGAVAGELFFGEGSRLTVL.

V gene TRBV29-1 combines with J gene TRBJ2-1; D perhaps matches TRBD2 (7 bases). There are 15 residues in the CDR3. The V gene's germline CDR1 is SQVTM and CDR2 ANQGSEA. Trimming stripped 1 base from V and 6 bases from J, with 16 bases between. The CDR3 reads CSVEVLRGGLNEQFF. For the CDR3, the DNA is TGCAGCGTTGAAGTCCTGAGGGGGGGCCTCAATGAGCAGTTCTTC.

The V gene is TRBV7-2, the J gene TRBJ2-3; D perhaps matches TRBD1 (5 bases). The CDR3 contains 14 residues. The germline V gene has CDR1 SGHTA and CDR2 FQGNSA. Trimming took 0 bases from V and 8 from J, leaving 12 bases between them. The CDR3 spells CASSLAVQGGTQYF. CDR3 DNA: TGTGCCAGCAGCTTAGCTGTCCAGGGCGGTACGCAGTATTTT. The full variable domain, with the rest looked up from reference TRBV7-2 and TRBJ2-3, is GAGVSQSPSNKVTEKGKDVELRCDPISGHTALYWYRQSLGQGLEFLIYFQGNSAPDKSGLPSDRFSAERTGGSVSTLTIQRTQQEDSAVYLCASSLAVQGGTQYFGPGTRLTVL.

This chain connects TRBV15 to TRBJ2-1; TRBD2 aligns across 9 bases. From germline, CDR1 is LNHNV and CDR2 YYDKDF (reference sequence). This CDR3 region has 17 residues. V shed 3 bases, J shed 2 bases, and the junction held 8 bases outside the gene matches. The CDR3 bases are TGTGCCACCAGCAGGACCACCCTAGCGGGGACCTACAATGAGCAGTTCTTC. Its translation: CATSRTTLAGTYNEQFF.